This is a list of T cell receptor beta chains from one sample in a study of cytomegalovirus exposure and HLA in healthy donors. Assay used: immunoSEQ multiplex PCR; TCRdb lists only in-frame clones, some missing. The table includes 200,000 to 250,000 clones, roughly 70% detected once. Input material: PBMCs. The origin of the receptors is a woman aged 25 to 39 in good health and CMV-seronegative. The CDR3 runs from the conserved cysteine through the conserved F or W. A D gene is named only where the DNA matches it firmly. Size tells how often a clone was seen (once, few, many) or the class of an expanded clone, and some rows leave it out.

>.|TRBV5-4|.|TRBJ1-1
TGTGCCAGCAGTCCAGAGGGCGGGGGGTGGATGAACACTGAAGCTTTCTTT
CASSPEGGGWMNTEAFF
>TRBD1|TRBV7-9|.|TRBJ1-2
TGTGCCAGCAGCTTAACCGGGACAGCCTATGGCTACACCTTC
CASSLTGTAYGYTF
>.|TRBV12-5|.|TRBJ1-2
TGTGCTAGTGGTTCCGTAACCGGGATTATAAACTATGGCTACACCTTC
CASGSVTGIINYGYTF
>.|TRBV28|once|TRBJ2-1
TGTGCCAGCAGTTTAGCAGCGAGCTCCTACAATGAGCAGTTCTTC
CASSLAASSYNEQFF
>TRBD1|TRBV12-5|few|TRBJ2-5
TGTGCTAGTGGTTTTACAGGGGGTCGGGAGACCCAGTACTTC
CASGFTGGRETQYF
>.|TRBV5-1|few|TRBJ2-1
TGCGCCAGCAGCTTGGATGCGGGGACAGTATACAATGAGCAGTTCTTC
CASSLDAGTVYNEQFF
>TRBD2|TRBV6-1|.|TRBJ2-3
TGTGCCAGCAGGGGACTAGGGGCCTACACAGATACGCAGTATTTT
CASRGLGAYTDTQYF
>TRBD2|TRBV11-1|.|TRBJ2-1
TGTGCCAGCAGCTCCACACGGACTAGCGGGAGACCCTACAATGAGCAGTTCTTC
CASSSTRTSGRPYNEQFF
>.|TRBV5-4|.|TRBJ2-1
TGTGCCAGCAGCCAAGGGCGGGGGCTACCCAACTCCTACAATGAGCAGTTCTTC
CASSQGRGLPNSYNEQFF
>.|TRBV18|.|TRBJ1-4
TGTGCCAGCTCACCACAGCTAACAACTAATGAAAAACTGTTTTTT
CASSPQLTTNEKLFF
>.|TRBV7-8|.|TRBJ2-7
TGTGCCAGCAGCGACCGCAGACTAGGCGTATACGAGCAGTACTTC
CASSDRRLGVYEQYF
>TRBD1|TRBV19|.|TRBJ2-5
TGTGCCAGTAGTATGGGACAGGGGACAGGAGAGACCCAGTACTTC
CASSMGQGTGETQYF
>TRBD1|TRBV9|.|TRBJ2-3
TGTGCCAGCAGCGTAGTCCCGGACAGGCCTTCCACAGATACGCAGTATTTT
CASSVVPDRPSTDTQYF
>TRBD1|TRBV6-6|.|TRBJ2-7
TGTGCCAGCAGTTACTCGAGACAGGGCGACGAGCAGTACTTC
CASSYSRQGDEQYF